This T cell receptor beta chain was observed in a study of cytomegalovirus exposure and HLA in healthy donors. Remarks on this clone: As yet, its antigen is unknown.

Donors were nominally healthy when sampled, though unrecorded immune exposures were likely. General observations from the study: Reportedly, HLA-A and HLA-B alleles of most subjects were accurately predicted from TCR beta. Common viral pathogens (according to a later analysis) appeared linked to several of the most significant clusters. Other equally common chains were less clonally expanded than HLA-associated TCR beta chains, a later analysis showed.

The CDR3 has 17 amino acids. V was clipped by 4 bases and J by 3 bases; unmatched bases: 6. The germline gives CDR1 SEHNR, CDR2 FQNEAQ (reference sequence). It was with 60 Vbeta and 13 Jbeta primers that the PCR ran. Assay used: immunoSEQ multiplex PCR; TCRdb lists only in-frame clones, some missing. The table shows roughly 86,000 clones, with more than 60% occurring only once. The chain links TRBV7-9 to TRBJ2-2; TRBD1 agrees at 12 bases. Input material: PBMCs. The clonotype originates from a young man in good health and CMV-seronegative. The CDR3 sequence is CASSSPGTGGDTGELFF. The CDR3 DNA reads TGTGCCAGCAGCTCCCCAGGGACAGGGGGCGACACCGGGGAGCTGTTTTTT.